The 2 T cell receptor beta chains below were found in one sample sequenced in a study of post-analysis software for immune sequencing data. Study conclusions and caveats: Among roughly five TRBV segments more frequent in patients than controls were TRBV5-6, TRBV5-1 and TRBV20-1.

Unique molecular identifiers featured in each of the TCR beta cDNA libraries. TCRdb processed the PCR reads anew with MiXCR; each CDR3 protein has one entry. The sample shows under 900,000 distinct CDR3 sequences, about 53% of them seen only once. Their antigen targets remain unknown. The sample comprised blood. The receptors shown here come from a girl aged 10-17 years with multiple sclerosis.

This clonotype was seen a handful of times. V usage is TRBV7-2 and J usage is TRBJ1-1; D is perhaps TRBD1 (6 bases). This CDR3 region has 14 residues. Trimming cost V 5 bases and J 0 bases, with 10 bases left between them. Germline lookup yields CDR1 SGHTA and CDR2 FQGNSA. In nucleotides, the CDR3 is TGTGCCAGCAGCCGGGGGGCAGTGAACACTGAAGCTTTCTTT. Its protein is CASSRGAVNTEAFF.

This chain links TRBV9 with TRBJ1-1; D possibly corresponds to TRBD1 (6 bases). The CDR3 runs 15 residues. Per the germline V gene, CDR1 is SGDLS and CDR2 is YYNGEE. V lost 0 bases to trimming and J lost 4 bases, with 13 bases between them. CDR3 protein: CASSVVGVGGTEAFF. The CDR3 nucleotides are TGTGCCAGCAGCGTAGTTGGGGTAGGGGGCACTGAAGCTTTCTTT.